Following are 15 T cell receptor beta chains from one sample sequenced in a study of cytomegalovirus exposure and HLA in healthy donors. 13 Jbeta primers and 60 Vbeta primers were used for the PCR. Clones were sequenced by immunoSEQ multiplex PCR, and TCRdb holds only the in-frame ones, with some missing. In the table there are more than 55,000 clones, under 90% of which are singletons. Sequencing was performed on PBMCs. Every receptor here comes from a woman aged 40 to 50 in good health and CMV-seronegative.

The rearrangement uses TRBV7-9 and TRBJ1-2; TRBD1 aligns across 10 bases. The V and J ends lost 5 bases and 6 bases, in that order; junction bases with no gene match: 6. The CDR3 has 14 residues. Germline V CDR1 and CDR2: SEHNR, FQNEAQ (reference sequence). The CDR3 sequence is CASSISGQGHGYTF. DNA for the CDR3: TGTGCCAGCAGCATCTCGGGACAGGGGCATGGCTACACCTTC. Based on the CDR3 plus reference TRBV7-9 and TRBJ1-2, the full variable domain is DTGVSQNPRHKITKRGQNVTFRCDPISEHNRLYWYRQTLGQGPEFLTYFQNEAQLEKSRLLSDRFSAERPKGSFSTLEIQRTEQGDSAMYLCASSISGQGHGYTFGSGTRLTVV.

The chain couples TRBV7-8 to TRBJ2-7; D may be TRBD1 (6 bases). This CDR3 is 12 amino acids long. V was pared by 5 bases and J by 3 bases, with 8 bases between. Germline V gene data show CDR1 as SGHVS and CDR2 as FQNEAQ. Written as DNA, the CDR3 is TGTGCCAGCAGCACACAGGGCTACGAGCAGTACTTC. Protein product: CASSTQGYEQYF.

The genes are TRBV28 and TRBJ2-1; 10 bases match TRBD2. Germline V gives CDR1 MDHEN, CDR2 SYDVKM. The CDR3 totals 17 residues. Unmatched junction bases numbered 11, after V lost 8 bases and J lost 1 base. The CDR3 is CASPPSSGSVSYNEQFF. Here the CDR3 DNA reads TGTGCCAGCCCCCCCTCTAGCGGGAGTGTATCCTACAATGAGCAGTTCTTC.

The chain is built from TRBV5-1 and TRBJ2-2, with TRBD2 identical over 12 bases. The CDR3 has 17 residues. Losses at the gene ends were 4 bases for V and 6 bases for J; bases not matched to a gene: 10. CDR1 is SGHRS, CDR2 YFSETQ, per germline. The CDR3 loop is CASSPGLAGPGAGELFF. CDR3 nucleotide sequence: TGCGCCAGCAGCCCCGGACTAGCGGGGCCGGGGGCCGGGGAGCTGTTTTTT.

J is TRBJ2-6 and V is TRBV10-3; 8 bases fit TRBD1. CDR1 and CDR2 (germline): ENHRY, SYGVKD. The CDR3 runs 18 residues. J lost 0 bases, V lost 11 bases, and 15 bases had no gene match. The CDR3 DNA reads as TGTGCCTCCAAGGTTGGATACAGGGGGGCCTCTGGGGCCAACGTCCTGACTTTC. It yields the protein CASKVGYRGASGANVLTF.

This chain connects TRBV7-9 to TRBJ2-7; TRBD1 might be the D (5 bases). Trimming took 1 base from V and 0 from J, leaving 22 bases between them. Germline CDR1 is SEHNR and CDR2 is FQNEAQ (reference sequence). The CDR3 loop spans 19 amino acids. The CDR3 DNA is TGTGCCAGCAGCTTAGGAGGATGGGGCATATATTCAAGCTCCTACGAGCAGTACTTC. This codes for CASSLGGWGIYSSSYEQYF.

This clone has only one observation. The CDR3 nucleotides read TGTGCCAGCAGCCAGATAGCCCCAAGCACAGATACGCAGTATTTT. As protein: CASSQIAPSTDTQYF. The chain links TRBV28 to TRBJ2-3, with unresolved D. CDR1 and CDR2 from the germline V gene are MDHEN and SYDVKM. V was trimmed by 6 bases and J by 0 bases, leaving 13 bases between them. The CDR3 spans 15 residues. The entire variable domain, with the rest obtained from reference TRBV28 and TRBJ2-3, is as follows: DVKVTQSSRYLVKRTGEKVFLECVQDMDHENMFWYRQDPGLGLRLIYFSYDVKMKEKGDIPEGYSVSREKKERFSLILESASTNQTSMYLCASSQIAPSTDTQYFGPGTRLTVL.

The chain recombines TRBV27 with TRBJ2-7, with TRBD2 identical over 9 bases. This CDR3 has 15 residues. Germline trimming cut 2 bases from V and 2 bases from J; bases unmatched to any gene: 4. The V gene's germline CDR1 is MNHEY and CDR2 SMNVEV (reference sequence). The CDR3, as DNA: TGTGCCAGCAGTTTAAGCCTAGCGGGGCCCTACGAGCAGTACTTC. The encoded protein is CASSLSLAGPYEQYF.

V and J are TRBV30 and TRBJ2-5, with a tentative D call TRBD1 (6 bases). TRBJ2-7 matches the DNA end more closely, so the J call is doubtful. CDR1 GTSNPN and CDR2 SVGIG come from the germline V gene (reference sequence). This CDR3 region has 13 residues. The CDR3 loop reads CAWRRPGEVEQYF. The CDR3 nucleotides are TGTGCCTGGAGGAGGCCAGGGGAAGTCGAGCAGTACTTC.

The chain is built from TRBV4-3 and TRBJ1-2, with TRBD1 matching over 8 bases. From germline, CDR1 is LGHNA and CDR2 YSLEER. The CDR3 contains 16 residues. Trimming took 1 base from V and 3 from J; bases not matched to a gene: 7. This CDR3 reads CASSQARTGLDYGYTF. The CDR3 bases are TGCGCCAGCAGCCAAGCGCGGACAGGGCTGGACTATGGCTACACCTTC.

The V gene is TRBV28, the J gene TRBJ2-3; 7 bases are a match to TRBD2. The CDR3 extends over 19 amino acids. Germline CDR1 MDHEN, CDR2 SYDVKM. V dropped 8 bases and J dropped 0; count of bases not matched to a gene: 20. The CDR3 nucleotides read TGTGCCAGCGCCACTCCGGGACTAACATTATTGGGTAGCACAGATACGCAGTATTTT. Protein product: CASATPGLTLLGSTDTQYF. Variable domain in full (rest from reference TRBV28 and TRBJ2-3): DVKVTQSSRYLVKRTGEKVFLECVQDMDHENMFWYRQDPGLGLRLIYFSYDVKMKEKGDIPEGYSVSREKKERFSLILESASTNQTSMYLCASATPGLTLLGSTDTQYFGPGTRLTVL.

CDR3: CASSTVYGAGGEKLFF. CDR3 nucleotides: TGTGCCAGCAGCACTGTCTATGGGGCTGGCGGTGAAAAACTGTTTTTT. The rearrangement joins TRBV7-8 to TRBJ1-4, with D perhaps matching TRBD1 (5 bases). Germline CDR1 is SGHVS and CDR2 is FQNEAQ. The CDR3 sequence is 16 residues long. V gave up 5 bases and J gave up 7 bases, with 20 bases separating them.

The rearrangement joins TRBV25-1 to TRBJ2-1, with 7 bases that match TRBD2. J was trimmed by 0 bases and V by 8 bases; bases with no gene match: 10. The CDR3 covers 16 residues. Germline V lookup: CDR1 MGHDK, CDR2 SYGVNS. CDR3 DNA sequence: TGTGCCAGCGGGAGCTCTAGCGGAAGCTCCTACAATGAGCAGTTCTTC. It codes for CASGSSSGSSYNEQFF.

The chain has TRBV7-9 and TRBJ2-7, with a possible D match to TRBD1 (5 bases). The V end was cut by 5 bases, the J end by 3 bases, with 17 bases between. CDR3 length: 15 amino acids. Germline assignment: CDR1 SEHNR and CDR2 FQNEAQ (reference sequence). CDR3 in DNA: TGTGCCAGCAGCCCCAACCCACCAGGGAACTACGAGCAGTACTTC. Translation gives CASSPNPPGNYEQYF.

The chain employs TRBV28 and TRBJ1-2, with a weak D call TRBD1 (5 bases). Trimming removed 7 bases at V and 4 bases at J, with 10 bases between. The CDR3 extends over 12 amino acids. CDR1 is MDHEN and CDR2 is SYDVKM in the germline V gene. CDR3 region: CASMGQGYGYTF. CDR3 nucleotides: TGTGCCAGCATGGGCCAGGGCTATGGCTACACCTTC.